The present T cell receptor beta chain was sequenced within a study of shared clonotypes between healthy human individuals. Donors were Caucasian adults residing in Nashville, Tennessee, USA. From germline, CDR1 is MNHNY and CDR2 SVGAGI (reference sequence). This CDR3 is built from 13 residues. With 7 bases removed from V and 5 bases from J, the gap between germline ends came to 14 bases. Assay execution proceeded at the deep level. Profiled with immunoSEQ multiplex PCR; TCRdb holds only in-frame clones, not every one. Here the sample spans approximately 320,000 clones, 87% being singletons. J is TRBJ2-5 and V is TRBV6-6; TRBD1 or TRBD2 may be the D gene (6 bases each). The source material was memory CD8+ T cells sorted from blood. Sample subset: CD45RO+ cells pooled with CCR7-negative TemRA cells. The sequence came from a man between 18 and 29 years old in good health. The CDR3 bases are TGTGCCAGCAAGGGGGGCTCCCCGGAGACCCAGTACTTC. This encodes CASKGGSPETQYF.